The 30 T cell receptor beta chains below were found in one sample sequenced in a study of blood T cell repertoires in COVID-19 (dated by TCRdb to the early 2020s). Libraries were constructed by the immunoSEQ multiplex PCR assay. The source is immuneACCESS, and TCRdb retained only in-frame sequences with V and J called. Part of the clones is not carried over; for the studies checked, unresolved V genes explain less than half of this, and the remainder is unexplained. This sample has around 130,000 clones in its table, and around 89% of those were observed once. 2.5% to 3% of the sample rests with the top ten. Sequences were obtained from peripheral blood. Every receptor here comes from a human donor with COVID-19, enrolled during active disease. The donor label of this sample is uncertain.

The chain joins TRBV10-3 to TRBJ1-2; 8 bases agree with TRBD1. With 2 bases clipped from V and 1 base from J, the junction kept 9 bases outside the gene matches. The length of the CDR3 is 17 residues. Germline V gene lookup returns CDR1 ENHRY and CDR2 SYGVKD. The CDR3 is CAISEGQGGQHNYGYTF. CDR3 in DNA: TGTGCCATCAGTGAGGGACAGGGAGGGCAGCATAACTATGGCTACACCTTC.

The count of this clone is one. V is TRBV10-3 and J is TRBJ2-3; D is perhaps TRBD1 (6 bases). CDR1 and CDR2 (germline): ENHRY, SYGVKD. The V end lost 3 bases, the J end lost 0 bases, and 7 bases lay between the germline ends. The CDR3 spans 14 residues. Written as DNA, the CDR3 is TGTGCCATCAGTGAACAGGGTAGCACAGATACGCAGTATTTT. This gives the protein CAISEQGSTDTQYF.

The chain carries TRBV18 and TRBJ1-2, with D possibly being TRBD1 (6 bases). CDR3 length equals 15 residues. The V end lost 3 bases, the J end lost 4 bases, and 15 bases lay between the germline ends. Germline V gives CDR1 KGHSH, CDR2 LQKENI. CDR3: CASSPAFAGVYGYTF. The CDR3 nucleotides are TGTGCCAGCTCACCTGCATTCGCAGGGGTCTATGGCTACACCTTC.

DNA for the CDR3: TGTGCCAGCTCACCGGGCGACAGTGACACTGAAGCTTTCTTT. Its translation is CASSPGDSDTEAFF. The gene calls are TRBV18 and TRBJ1-1, with a possible D match to TRBD1 (5 bases). Between the trimmed V and J ends, which lost 3 bases and 3 bases, there was a span of 11 bases. CDR3 length: 14 residues. CDR1 is KGHSH, CDR2 LQKENI, per germline. Looking up the rest from reference TRBV18 and TRBJ1-1 gives the full variable domain: NAGVMQNPRHLVRRRGQEARLRCSPMKGHSHVYWYRQLPEEGLKFMVYLQKENIIDESGMPKERFSAEFPKEGPSILRIQQVVRGDSAAYFCASSPGDSDTEAFFGQGTRLTVV.

This clone was counted once. CDR3 sequence: CASSIAQEGTYEQYF. The CDR3 region has the DNA TGTGCCAGTAGTATCGCGCAGGAAGGAACCTACGAGCAGTACTTC. V is TRBV19 and J is TRBJ2-7; D gene ambiguous. Trimming shortened V by 3 bases and J by 2 bases, and 14 bases separated the two germline ends. Germline CDR1 is LNHDA and CDR2 is SQIVND (reference sequence). This CDR3 is built from 15 residues.

The chain carries TRBV24-1 and TRBJ1-2; 8 positions agree with TRBD1. The trim removed 12 bases at V and 2 bases at J, leaving 7 bases unmatched. The CDR3 spans 13 residues. Germline CDR1 reads KGHDR; CDR2 reads SFDVKD. As DNA, the CDR3 is TGTGCCGCCTCAGGGGGCGCGAACTATGGCTACACCTTC. Encoded protein: CAASGGANYGYTF.

The gene calls are TRBV5-1 and TRBJ1-1; no firm D call. The germline V gene has CDR1 SGHRS and CDR2 YFSETQ. The CDR3 runs to 11 residues. The V gene lost 6 bases and the J gene lost 4 bases, with 7 bases spanning the gap. The CDR3 loop is CASTEGTEAFF. The CDR3 bases are TGCGCCAGCACCGAGGGCACTGAAGCTTTCTTT.

This clone was recorded only once. This chain uses TRBV15 with TRBJ2-3; a possible D gene is TRBD2 (6 bases). Trimming took off 1 base at V and 4 bases at J, with 12 bases between the two ends. Germline V CDR1 and CDR2: LNHNV, YYDKDF (reference sequence). The CDR3 totals 15 residues. The CDR3 region is CATSRGGVQADTQYF. As DNA, the CDR3 is TGTGCCACCAGCAGAGGGGGGGTTCAAGCAGATACGCAGTATTTT.

The J gene is TRBJ2-7, the V gene TRBV3-1 (or the pseudogene TRBV3-2); D call uncertain. Germline V gives CDR1 LGHDT, CDR2 YNNKEL (reference sequence). V shed 1 base and J shed 6 bases, with 10 bases lying between them. The CDR3 runs 13 residues. The CDR3 region has the DNA TGTGCCAGCAGCCAAGGGGCCCACAGCGAGCAGTACTTC. Translating gives CASSQGAHSEQYF.

The chain is built from TRBV7-9 and TRBJ2-3, with D possibly being TRBD2 (5 bases). Germline assignment: CDR1 SEHNR and CDR2 FQNEAQ (reference sequence). The CDR3 runs 16 residues. Trimming took off 2 bases at V and 2 bases at J, with 14 bases between the two ends. The CDR3 loop is CASSLRVRELTDTQYF. The CDR3 DNA sequence: TGTGCCAGCAGCTTACGGGTTAGGGAGCTCACAGATACGCAGTATTTT. The full variable domain, in which reference TRBV7-9 and TRBJ2-3 provide the parts outside the CDR3, is DTGVSQNPRHKITKRGQNVTFRCDPISEHNRLYWYRQTLGQGPEFLTYFQNEAQLEKSRLLSDRFSAERPKGSFSTLEIQRTEQGDSAMYLCASSLRVRELTDTQYFGPGTRLTVL.

V usage is TRBV11-1 and J usage is TRBJ1-1; 7 bases are shared with TRBD1. The CDR3 is made up of 14 amino acids. CDR1 and CDR2 from the germline V gene are SGHAT and FQDESV (reference sequence). The junction had 4 bases not matched to a gene; V was cut back by 5 bases and J by 1 base. The CDR3: CASSINRGNTEAFF. The CDR3, as DNA: TGTGCCAGCAGCATCAACAGGGGGAACACTGAAGCTTTCTTT.

V is TRBV6-5 and J is TRBJ1-5; D is undetermined. The germline CDR1 and CDR2 sequences are MNHEY and SVGAGI. This CDR3 region has 14 residues. Trimming removed 2 bases from V and 3 bases from J, with 8 bases in between. CDR3 in DNA: TGTGCCAGCAGTTACGAGTCCTACAATCAGCCCCAGCATTTT. Amino acids: CASSYESYNQPQHF.

This clone appeared once. The J gene is TRBJ1-1, the V gene TRBV19; D remains ambiguous. The V and J ends lost 9 bases and 2 bases respectively, with 10 bases between them. CDR3 size: 12 residues. Germline V gene sequence: CDR1 LNHDA, CDR2 SQIVND (reference sequence). The CDR3 DNA follows: TGTGCCAGCGCCTCGCGAAACACTGAAGCTTTCTTT. Its translation is CASASRNTEAFF.

This rearrangement joins TRBV19 to TRBJ1-1; TRBD1 matches at 7 bases. The junction had 9 bases not matched to a gene; V was cut back by 5 bases and J by 3 bases. This CDR3 region has 15 residues. Germline assignment: CDR1 LNHDA and CDR2 SQIVND (reference sequence). CDR3 sequence (DNA): TGTGCCAGTAGTGCGAATAGGGGGCTTGACACTGAAGCTTTCTTT. Protein sequence: CASSANRGLDTEAFF.

This chain uses TRBV21-1 with TRBJ1-1; TRBD1, the D gene given by the table, was not confirmed from the DNA. TRBV21-1 is marked as a pseudogene. This CDR3 has 13 amino acids. CDR3 loop: CASSKGGRTEAFF. In DNA, the CDR3 is TGTGCCAGCAGCAAAGGGGGGCGCACTGAAGCTTTCTTT.

This clone appeared a single time. The chain carries TRBV10-3 and TRBJ2-7; tentative D call: TRBD2 (6 bases). V was shortened by 8 bases and J by 0 bases, with 8 bases between the two germline ends. The CDR3 sequence is 12 residues long. Germline lookup yields CDR1 ENHRY and CDR2 SYGVKD. The CDR3 DNA sequence: TGTGCCATCGCGGGGAGCTCCTACGAGCAGTACTTC. This sequence encodes CAIAGSSYEQYF.

The chain carries TRBV27 and TRBJ1-5, with 7 bases identical to TRBD1. V lost 2 bases and J lost 3; bases outside the gene matches: 7. There are 16 residues in the CDR3. Germline lookup yields CDR1 MNHEY and CDR2 SMNVEV (reference sequence). This CDR3 reads CASSLAQGGPNQPQHF. In DNA, the CDR3 is TGTGCCAGCAGTTTAGCCCAGGGGGGCCCCAATCAGCCCCAGCATTTT.

This chain uses TRBV19 with TRBJ2-1; 9 bases map to TRBD1. This CDR3 is built from 14 residues. Losses at the gene ends were 3 bases for V and 8 bases for J; bases not matched to a gene: 5. The V gene's germline CDR1 is LNHDA and CDR2 SQIVND (reference sequence). CDR3 loop: CASSIRQGGDEQFF. The CDR3 DNA reads TGTGCCAGTAGTATCCGACAGGGGGGCGATGAGCAGTTCTTC.

The V call is TRBV10-2, the J call TRBJ2-3; D uncertain. This CDR3 comprises 14 residues. Per the germline V gene, CDR1 is WSHSY and CDR2 is SAAADI. Between the trimmed V and J ends, which lost 5 bases and 0 bases, there was a span of 9 bases. The DNA for the CDR3 is TGCGCCAGCAGTACGGTATCTAGCACAGATACGCAGTATTTT. This codes for CASSTVSSTDTQYF.

V and J are TRBV18 and TRBJ2-1; 8 bases fit TRBD2. The CDR3 is 15 residues long. Looked up from germline, CDR1 is KGHSH and CDR2 is LQKENI. J gave up 8 bases and V 6 bases, and 12 bases lay outside the gene matches. CDR3 bases: TGTGCCAGCTCGCCTGGGACGGACGGGGGGGATGAGCAGTTCTTC. Translation gives CASSPGTDGGDEQFF.

Notes on this clone: This CDR3 is also generated by other DNA sequences in the sample. This sequence joins TRBV30 and TRBJ1-2; D remains ambiguous. CDR1 and CDR2 (germline): GTSNPN, SVGIG (reference sequence). Trimming took off 0 bases at V and 5 bases at J, with 13 bases between the two ends. There are 14 residues in the CDR3. The CDR3 region has the DNA TGTGCCTGGAGTGTAATCCAGTTTGAATATGGCTACACCTTC. This encodes CAWSVIQFEYGYTF. The variable domain in full, completed from reference TRBV30 and TRBJ1-2, reads SQTIHQWPATLVQPVGSPLSLECTVEGTSNPNLYWYRQAAGRGLQLLFYSVGIGQISSEVPQNLSASRPQDRQFILSSKKLLLSDSGFYLCAWSVIQFEYGYTFGSGTRLTVV.

In its sample, this clone was seen once. The chain couples TRBV5-1 to TRBJ2-7, with TRBD1 matching 7 bases. Looked up from germline, CDR1 is SGHRS and CDR2 is YFSETQ. Trimming cost V 0 bases and J 5 bases; bases outside gene matches: 5. This CDR3 has 14 amino acids. The CDR3: CASSLGDRGHEQYF. Here the CDR3 DNA reads TGCGCCAGCAGCTTGGGGGACAGAGGCCACGAGCAGTACTTC.

V and J are TRBV29-1 and TRBJ2-2, with unresolved D. The V gene's germline CDR1 is SQVTM and CDR2 ANQGSEA. V was pared by 7 bases and J by 1 base, with 7 bases between. The CDR3 contains 12 residues. The CDR3 nucleotides are TGCAGCGGACGGAGGAACACCGGGGAGCTGTTTTTT. This codes for CSGRRNTGELFF.

By share of the sample, this clone is medium-sized. CDR3 nucleotide sequence: TGTGCCACCAGCAGCGACAGGGGTCTGGAGACCCAGTACTTC. As protein: CATSSDRGLETQYF. V gene TRBV15 combines with J gene TRBJ2-5, with 8 bases lining up with TRBD1. V lost 3 bases and J lost 5; bases outside the gene matches: 5. This CDR3 is built from 14 residues. The V gene's germline CDR1 is LNHNV and CDR2 YYDKDF (reference sequence).

The rearrangement uses TRBV3-1 (or the pseudogene TRBV3-2) and TRBJ1-2; the match to TRBD1 covers 9 bases. CDR3 length: 14 residues. Per germline, CDR1 LGHDT and CDR2 YNNKEL (reference sequence). Trimming took 0 bases from V and 6 from J; bases not matched to a gene: 2. CDR3 residues: CASSQDTGGDGYTF. CDR3 in DNA: TGTGCCAGCAGCCAAGATACAGGGGGCGATGGCTACACCTTC.

The rearrangement uses TRBV9 and TRBJ1-5; D is unresolved. Deletions cut 5 bases from V and 7 bases from J, with 13 bases between. CDR1 and CDR2 (germline): SGDLS, YYNGEE. The CDR3 is made up of 13 amino acids. The CDR3 nucleotides are TGTGCCAGCAGTGGCGGGGTGGGACAGCCCCAGCATTTT. It is translated as CASSGGVGQPQHF.

This clone was detected only once. This sequence joins TRBV3-1 (or the pseudogene TRBV3-2) and TRBJ2-5, with unresolved D. This CDR3 is 13 amino acids long. Between the trimmed V and J ends, which lost 1 base and 5 bases, there was a span of 8 bases. Germline assignment: CDR1 LGHDT and CDR2 YNNKEL (reference sequence). In DNA form, the CDR3 reads TGTGCCAGCAGCCAAGTTCCCGAGGAGACCCAGTACTTC. Translating it yields CASSQVPEETQYF.

This rearrangement joins TRBV7-9 to TRBJ1-1; possibly TRBD1 for D (6 bases). V was shortened by 5 bases and J by 6 bases, with 13 bases between the two germline ends. The CDR3 is 13 amino acids. Per germline, CDR1 SEHNR and CDR2 FQNEAQ (reference sequence). Here the CDR3 DNA reads TGTGCCAGCAGCCCGACTCAGGGGCCTGAAGCTTTCTTT. It specifies CASSPTQGPEAFF.

The CDR3 loop is CASSLSGLAGADTGELFF. The CDR3 nucleotides read TGTGCCAGCTCACTCTCGGGACTAGCGGGAGCTGACACCGGGGAGCTGTTTTTT. The chain links TRBV18 to TRBJ2-2; 14 nucleotides match TRBD2. The CDR3 is 18 residues long. V shed 4 bases, J shed 3 bases, and the junction held 7 bases outside the gene matches. From germline, CDR1 is KGHSH and CDR2 LQKENI.

V and J are TRBV6-5 and TRBJ1-2; a weak D match, TRBD1 (5 bases). V lost 4 bases to trimming and J lost 5 bases, with 11 bases between them. Per the germline V gene, CDR1 is MNHEY and CDR2 is SVGAGI. The CDR3 sequence is 13 residues long. The CDR3, as DNA: TGTGCCAGCAGTTCCCTCGACAGATATGGCTACACCTTC. It specifies CASSSLDRYGYTF.